This T cell receptor (beta chain) is from a study of vaccination and CD4 T cells after COVID-19. Study as a whole: At a median around 100 days (range 35 to 161) after diagnosis, post-COVID samples were drawn.

Unmatched junction bases numbered 9, after V lost 3 bases and J lost 7 bases. This CDR3 has 16 amino acids. Germline-derived CDR1 and CDR2 are SNHLY and FYNNEI. Treatment reported: roughly 10-day PBMC culture with coronavirus spike peptide pools or control peptides (ViraFEST assay). A word on this clonotype: Its specificity is not known.

Sequencing of DNA taken from cultured CD4+ T cells relied on the Oncomine TCR Beta short-read assay. TCRdb re-called the PCR reads through MiXCR, storing one row per CDR3 protein. This table holds approximately 14,000 distinct CDR3 sequences, 50% to 65% found once. Study-wide results and limits: Convalescent patients saw a median 86.3% of their reactive clones show up only after vaccination.

The source was CD4+ T cells from blood, cultured in vitro, collected before SARS-CoV-2 vaccination. This clonotype was obtained from a human donor who had recovered from COVID-19. J is TRBJ2-2 and V is TRBV2, with 9 bases identical to TRBD2. CDR3 loop: CASSEGGRAIIGELFF. The CDR3 DNA reads as TGTGCCAGCAGTGAGGGCGGGAGGGCGATTATCGGGGAGCTGTTTTTT.